This entry lists 27 T cell receptor beta chains sequenced from one sample in a study of T-cell memory formation after mild COVID-19. TCRdb processed the 5' RACE reads anew with MiXCR; each CDR3 protein has one entry. The table lists just over 350,000 distinct CDR3 sequences, roughly an eighth of them singletons. The sample was PBMCs or a T cell subset sorted from them (not recorded which). The receptors derive from a man aged 18-30 years who had mild COVID-19 (a few samples of this study predate the infection). Cell type and time point are not known.

This chain uses TRBV7-8 with TRBJ1-5, with D unclear. The CDR3 runs 15 residues. The V end was cut by 0 bases, the J end by 5 bases, with 11 bases between. Germline CDR1 and CDR2: SGHVS and FQNEAQ. This chain's CDR3 is CASSLALGIHQPQHF. The DNA for the CDR3 is TGTGCCAGCAGCTTAGCGCTCGGGATTCATCAGCCCCAGCATTTT.

This clonotype has a handful of counts. The V call is TRBV10-3, the J call TRBJ2-3; TRBD2 matches 7 bases. With 8 bases clipped from V and 2 bases from J, the junction kept 7 bases outside the gene matches. The germline V gene has CDR1 ENHRY and CDR2 SYGVKD. This CDR3 region has 14 residues. CDR3 nucleotide sequence: TGTGCCATCGGTCTGCGGGAGCCCACAGATACGCAGTATTTT. Protein product: CAIGLREPTDTQYF.

The chain joins TRBV7-9 to TRBJ2-7, with TRBD1 matching over 8 bases. V lost 5 bases to trimming and J lost 5 bases; unmatched junction nucleotides: 8. The CDR3 totals 14 residues. Per the germline V gene, CDR1 is SEHNR and CDR2 is FQNEAQ (reference sequence). The CDR3 DNA reads TGTGCCAGCAGCGTTCAGGGGGCGGGCCACGAGCAGTACGTC. Translation: CASSVQGAGHEQYV.

The chain uses TRBV12-3 or TRBV12-4 and TRBJ2-7; possible D gene TRBD2, 6 bases. This CDR3 is built from 14 residues. The V and J ends lost 6 bases and 6 bases respectively, with 18 bases between them. DNA of the CDR3: TGTGCCAGCAGCCCCTTTCCCCAGGAGGGCGAGCAGTACTTC. It translates to CASSPFPQEGEQYF.

The gene calls are TRBV6-5 and TRBJ2-1; D is possibly TRBD2 (6 bases). The ends were cut back, 5 bases at V and 5 bases at J, with 13 bases in the middle. CDR1 and CDR2 (germline): MNHEY, SVGAGI. CDR3 length: 14 residues. CDR3 nucleotide sequence: TGTGCCAGCAGTACCCGGCGGGGCAACAATGAGCAGTTCTTC. It translates to CASSTRRGNNEQFF.

This clonotype has only a few counts. V is TRBV9 and J is TRBJ2-3; D is uncertain. Germline assignment: CDR1 SGDLS and CDR2 YYNGEE. The CDR3 extends over 18 amino acids. Between the trimmed V and J ends, which lost 3 bases and 0 bases, there was a span of 20 bases. CDR3 sequence: CASSALSFFSTSTDTQYF. CDR3 bases: TGTGCCAGCAGCGCTCTGTCATTCTTTTCGACCAGCACAGATACGCAGTATTTT. The full variable domain, its missing parts supplied by reference TRBV9 and TRBJ2-3, is DSGVTQTPKHLITATGQRVTLRCSPRSGDLSVYWYQQSLDQGLQFLIQYYNGEERAKGNILERFSAQQFPDLHSELNLSSLELGDSALYFCASSALSFFSTSTDTQYFGPGTRLTVL.

V is TRBV27 and J is TRBJ2-5, with D uncertain. Germline CDR1 is MNHEY and CDR2 is SMNVEV (reference sequence). This CDR3 is 13 amino acids long. V was trimmed by 4 bases and J by 0 bases, leaving 6 bases between them. As DNA, the CDR3 is TGTGCCAGCAGTTCGGCGGACCAAGAGACCCAGTACTTC. Amino acids: CASSSADQETQYF.

This clonotype was recorded a few times. V gene TRBV6-5 combines with J gene TRBJ1-1; the D gene is possibly TRBD1 (6 bases). Germline assignment: CDR1 MNHEY and CDR2 SVGAGI. This CDR3 has 17 amino acids. Trimming left V 5 bases short and J 2 bases short, with 21 bases between. CDR3 bases: TGTGCCAGCAGTCACGCGGGTGAGGGGACAACTAACACTGAAGCTTTCTTT. Translating it yields CASSHAGEGTTNTEAFF.

The chain combines TRBV7-9 with TRBJ2-6; a weak D match, TRBD2 (7 bases). This CDR3 comprises 17 residues. Germline V lookup: CDR1 SEHNR, CDR2 FQNEAQ (reference sequence). V shed 4 bases and J shed 3 bases, with 16 bases lying between them. The DNA of the CDR3 is TGTGCCAGCAGCTCCAGAGGGGGGGACTTTGGGGCCAACGTCCTGACTTTC. This codes for CASSSRGGDFGANVLTF.

This clonotype has a handful of counts. The V call is TRBV7-2, the J call TRBJ1-1; unclear D gene. The V end lost 5 bases, the J end lost 4 bases, and 14 bases lay between the germline ends. The CDR3 has 14 residues. The V gene's germline CDR1 is SGHTA and CDR2 FQGNSA. CDR3 protein: CASSPFLKVTEAFF. In nucleotides, the CDR3 is TGTGCCAGCAGCCCCTTTCTGAAAGTCACTGAAGCTTTCTTT.

This clonotype came up a few times. The CDR3 DNA reads TGCGCCAGCAGCTTAACCGGACAGAATCAGCCCCAGCATTTT. Its translation: CASSLTGQNQPQHF. The chain joins TRBV5-1 to TRBJ1-5, with a tentative D call TRBD1 (6 bases). The V end was cut by 2 bases, the J end by 4 bases, with 10 bases between. The CDR3 has 14 amino acids. Germline V gene sequence: CDR1 SGHRS, CDR2 YFSETQ.

A few counts support this clonotype. The genes are TRBV7-2 and TRBJ1-5, with a tentative D call TRBD1 (5 bases). V lost 3 bases and J 4 bases, leaving 13 bases between the germline ends. The length of the CDR3 is 15 residues. Germline lookup yields CDR1 SGHTA and CDR2 FQGNSA. This chain's CDR3 is CASSLSRDFNQPQHF. The CDR3 region has the DNA TGTGCCAGCAGCTTGAGCCGGGACTTTAATCAGCCCCAGCATTTT.

This clonotype occurred many times. J is TRBJ1-2 and V is TRBV5-1; D gene unclear. V dropped 4 bases and J dropped 4 bases, with 23 bases sitting between them. Germline CDR1 SGHRS, CDR2 YFSETQ. The CDR3 runs 17 residues. The CDR3 sequence is CASSADPTSGLSYGYTF. DNA of the CDR3: TGCGCCAGCAGCGCCGACCCGACCTCCGGGTTAAGCTATGGCTACACCTTC.

This clonotype showed up just a few times. The chain has TRBV6-2 or TRBV6-3 and TRBJ2-5; D remains ambiguous. CDR1 and CDR2 (germline): MNHEY, SVGEGT. The V end lost 0 bases, the J end lost 4 bases, and 6 bases lay between the germline ends. This CDR3 spans 13 amino acids. For the CDR3, the DNA is TGTGCCAGCAGTTACTCCTGGGGAGAGACCCAGTACTTC. This codes for CASSYSWGETQYF.

Here the CDR3 reads CASSLSGDYEQYF. The CDR3 DNA sequence: TGCGCCAGCAGCTTGTCGGGCGACTACGAGCAGTACTTC. V and J are TRBV5-1 and TRBJ2-7, with D unclear. Between the trimmed V and J ends, which lost 1 base and 3 bases, there was a span of 8 bases. Germline V gives CDR1 SGHRS, CDR2 YFSETQ. The CDR3 is 13 residues long.

This clonotype was recorded a few times. The V call is TRBV18, the J call TRBJ2-5; possible D gene TRBD1, 7 bases. Trimming pared 7 bases from V and 2 bases from J, leaving 11 bases between. The V gene's germline CDR1 is KGHSH and CDR2 LQKENI. The CDR3 contains 13 residues. The CDR3 loop reads CASLAGQQETQYF. CDR3 nucleotide sequence: TGTGCCAGCTTGGCGGGACAGCAAGAGACCCAGTACTTC. Complete variable domain (other parts from reference TRBV18 and TRBJ2-5): NAGVMQNPRHLVRRRGQEARLRCSPMKGHSHVYWYRQLPEEGLKFMVYLQKENIIDESGMPKERFSAEFPKEGPSILRIQQVVRGDSAAYFCASLAGQQETQYFGPGTRLLVL.

This clonotype showed up many times. The rearrangement uses TRBV24-1 and TRBJ2-2, with D uncertain. The V gene lost 2 bases and the J gene lost 3 bases, with 18 bases spanning the gap. The CDR3 runs 18 residues. Looked up from germline, CDR1 is KGHDR and CDR2 is SFDVKD. CDR3 loop: CATSDSQRTAGHTGELFF. The CDR3 nucleotides are TGTGCCACCAGTGATTCCCAGAGGACGGCCGGGCACACCGGGGAGCTGTTTTTT.

This clonotype was observed a handful of times. The rearrangement links TRBV7-9 to TRBJ2-2; D is perhaps TRBD1 or TRBD2 (5 bases each). CDR1 and CDR2 from the germline V gene are SEHNR and FQNEAQ (reference sequence). Trimming stripped 5 bases from V and 3 bases from J, with 16 bases between. The CDR3 is 16 amino acids. The CDR3 is CASSRPEGPYTGELFF. DNA for the CDR3: TGTGCCAGCAGCCGACCCGAGGGGCCGTACACCGGGGAGCTGTTTTTT.

This clonotype turned up a few times. V usage is TRBV6-5 and J usage is TRBJ1-3; 10 positions agree with TRBD1. Germline lookup yields CDR1 MNHEY and CDR2 SVGAGI. Unmatched junction bases numbered 10, after V lost 4 bases and J lost 4 bases. This CDR3 spans 17 amino acids. CDR3 bases: TGTGCCAGCAGTTGGGGCTTGACAGGGGGCTTCGGAAACACCATATATTTT. Translating gives CASSWGLTGGFGNTIYF.

This clonotype came up a few times. The V gene is TRBV4-3, the J gene TRBJ1-2; 9 positions match TRBD1. This CDR3 comprises 15 residues. The J segment lost 4 bases and the V segment lost 1 base, leaving 4 bases of the junction unmatched. In germline, CDR1 is LGHNA, CDR2 YSLEER. The CDR3: CASSQGTGVVYGYTF. As DNA, the CDR3 is TGCGCCAGCAGCCAAGGGACAGGGGTTGTCTATGGCTACACCTTC.

The table lists this clonotype with a few counts. The J gene is TRBJ2-7, the V gene TRBV20-1; no clear D. The CDR3 loop spans 16 amino acids. V was pared by 0 bases and J by 0 bases, with 15 bases between. CDR1 and CDR2 from the germline V gene are DFQATT and SNEGSKA (reference sequence). The CDR3 loop is CSARDIASMPSYEQYF. CDR3 bases: TGCAGTGCTAGAGATATTGCTTCCATGCCCTCCTACGAGCAGTACTTC.

In its sample, this clonotype was seen a few times. This rearrangement joins TRBV11-2 to TRBJ1-1, with 10 nucleotides matching TRBD1. V shed 4 bases and J 1 base; nucleotides not matched to a gene: 6. The CDR3 extends over 16 amino acids. Germline V lookup: CDR1 SGHAT, CDR2 FQNNGV. For the CDR3, the DNA is TGTGCCAGCAGCTCCGGACAGGGGGATAGGAACACTGAAGCTTTCTTT. Translated: CASSSGQGDRNTEAFF.

This clonotype occurred a few times. The chain links TRBV28 to TRBJ1-5; TRBD1 matches at 10 bases. The CDR3 is made up of 15 amino acids. After removal of 5 bases from V and 5 bases from J, the junction contained 6 bases not matched to a gene. Germline V gene lookup returns CDR1 MDHEN and CDR2 SYDVKM. DNA for the CDR3: TGTGCCAGCAGTCCATCGACAGGGGGCCATCAGCCCCAGCATTTT. As protein: CASSPSTGGHQPQHF.

This clonotype was seen many times. The chain is built from TRBV7-9 and TRBJ2-7; TRBD1 agrees at 12 bases. V shed 6 bases, J shed 6 bases, and the junction held 6 bases outside the gene matches. This CDR3 is 14 amino acids long. Germline loops: CDR1 SEHNR, CDR2 FQNEAQ (reference sequence). CDR3 DNA: TGTGCCAGCAGTCCCGGGACAGGGGGCGGCGAGCAGTACTTC. Amino acids: CASSPGTGGGEQYF.

The sample holds many counts of this clonotype. The V gene is TRBV7-2, the J gene TRBJ1-2; D gene unclear. Between the trimmed V and J ends, which lost 1 base and 4 bases, there was a span of 10 bases. Looked up from germline, CDR1 is SGHTA and CDR2 is FQGNSA. The CDR3 is 14 residues long. CDR3 region: CASSLDGERYGYTF. CDR3 nucleotide sequence: TGTGCCAGCAGCTTAGATGGGGAGCGCTATGGCTACACCTTC.

The chain couples TRBV11-2 to TRBJ2-7, with D possibly TRBD2 on 5 matching bases. Per germline, CDR1 SGHAT and CDR2 FQNNGV. Deletions cut 4 bases from V and 3 bases from J, with 22 bases between. The CDR3 covers 17 residues. The CDR3 region is CASSSGMGPSPSYEQYF. The CDR3 DNA reads TGTGCCAGCAGCTCGGGGATGGGCCCATCTCCTAGCTACGAGCAGTACTTC.

V usage is TRBV3-1 and J usage is TRBJ2-2; 10 positions match TRBD1. V shed 5 bases, J shed 7 bases, and the junction held 7 bases outside the gene matches. The CDR3 contains 15 residues. Germline CDR1 and CDR2: LGHDT and YNNKEL (reference sequence). CDR3 residues: CASSIGTGEFGELFF. CDR3 DNA: TGTGCCAGCAGCATCGGGACAGGGGAATTCGGGGAGCTGTTTTTT.